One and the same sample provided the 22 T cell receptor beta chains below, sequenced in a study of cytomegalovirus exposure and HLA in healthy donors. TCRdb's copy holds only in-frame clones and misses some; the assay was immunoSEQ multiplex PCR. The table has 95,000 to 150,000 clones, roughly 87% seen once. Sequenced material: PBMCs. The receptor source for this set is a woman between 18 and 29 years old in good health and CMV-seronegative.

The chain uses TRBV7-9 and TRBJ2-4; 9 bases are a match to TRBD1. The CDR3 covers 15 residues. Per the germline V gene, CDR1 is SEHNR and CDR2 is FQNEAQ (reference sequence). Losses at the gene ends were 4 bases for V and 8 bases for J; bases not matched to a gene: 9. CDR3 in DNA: TGTGCCAGCAGCTCCAGGGACAGGGAAAGGCACATTCAGTACTTC. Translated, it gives CASSSRDRERHIQYF.

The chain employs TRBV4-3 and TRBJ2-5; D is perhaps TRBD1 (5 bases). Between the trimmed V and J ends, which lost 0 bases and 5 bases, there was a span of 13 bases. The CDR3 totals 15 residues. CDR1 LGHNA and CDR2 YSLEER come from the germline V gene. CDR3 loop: CASSQDLGDGETQYF. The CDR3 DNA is TGCGCCAGCAGCCAAGATTTAGGGGATGGGGAGACCCAGTACTTC.

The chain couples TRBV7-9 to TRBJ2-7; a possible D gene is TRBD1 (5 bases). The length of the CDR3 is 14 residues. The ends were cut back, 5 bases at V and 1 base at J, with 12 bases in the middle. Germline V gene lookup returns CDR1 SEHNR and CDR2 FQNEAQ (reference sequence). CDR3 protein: CASSGPHRSYEQYF. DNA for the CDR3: TGTGCCAGCAGCGGGCCCCACAGGTCCTACGAGCAGTACTTC. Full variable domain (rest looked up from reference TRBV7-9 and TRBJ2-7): DTGVSQNPRHKITKRGQNVTFRCDPISEHNRLYWYRQTLGQGPEFLTYFQNEAQLEKSRLLSDRFSAERPKGSFSTLEIQRTEQGDSAMYLCASSGPHRSYEQYFGPGTRLTVT.

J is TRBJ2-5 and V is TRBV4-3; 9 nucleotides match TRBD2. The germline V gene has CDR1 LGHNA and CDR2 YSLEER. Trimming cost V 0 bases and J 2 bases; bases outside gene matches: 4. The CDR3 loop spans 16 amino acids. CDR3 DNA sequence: TGCGCCAGCAGCCAAGAGCGGGAGGGGGTGCAAGAGACCCAGTACTTC. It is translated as CASSQEREGVQETQYF.

As DNA, the CDR3 is TGTGCCAGCAGCTTAGCGGAGGGTCTAAGCTATGGCTACACCTTC. Encoded protein: CASSLAEGLSYGYTF. The V gene is TRBV7-9, the J gene TRBJ1-2; D is undetermined. The CDR3 extends over 15 amino acids. Looked up from germline, CDR1 is SEHNR and CDR2 is FQNEAQ (reference sequence). Deletions cut 0 bases from V and 4 bases from J, with 12 bases between.

CDR3 region: CASSFREPASNQPQHF. CDR3 DNA: TGTGCCAGCAGTTTCCGGGAGCCCGCGAGCAATCAGCCCCAGCATTTT. V usage is TRBV27 and J usage is TRBJ1-5; no clear D. V was clipped by 3 bases and J by 1 base, with 13 bases between them. In germline, CDR1 is MNHEY, CDR2 SMNVEV (reference sequence). The length of the CDR3 is 16 residues.

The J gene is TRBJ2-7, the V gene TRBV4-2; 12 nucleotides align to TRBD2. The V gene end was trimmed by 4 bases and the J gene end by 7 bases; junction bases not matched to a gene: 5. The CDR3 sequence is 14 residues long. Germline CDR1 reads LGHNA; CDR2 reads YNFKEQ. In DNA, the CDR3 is TGTGCCAGCAGCCCTACCGGACTAGCGGGGGAGCAGTACTTC. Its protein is CASSPTGLAGEQYF.

The CDR3 is CASSEGGAGGYTF. DNA for the CDR3: TGTGCCAGCAGTGAAGGCGGAGCGGGTGGCTACACCTTC. This chain connects TRBV6-1 to TRBJ1-2; D gene ambiguous. The CDR3 covers 13 residues. Germline V gene sequence: CDR1 MNHNS, CDR2 SASEGT. The V and J ends lost 1 base and 7 bases respectively, with 10 bases between them.

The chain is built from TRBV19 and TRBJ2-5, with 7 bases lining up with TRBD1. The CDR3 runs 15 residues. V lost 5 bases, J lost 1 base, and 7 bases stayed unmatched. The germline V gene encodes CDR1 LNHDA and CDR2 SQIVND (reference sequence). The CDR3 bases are TGTGCCAGTAGTTCGTCGACAGGGTTCCAAGAGACCCAGTACTTC. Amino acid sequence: CASSSSTGFQETQYF.

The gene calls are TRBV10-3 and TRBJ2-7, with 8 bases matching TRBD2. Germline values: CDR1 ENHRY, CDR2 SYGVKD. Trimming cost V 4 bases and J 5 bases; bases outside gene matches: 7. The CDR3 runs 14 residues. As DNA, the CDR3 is TGTGCCATCAGTGGAGGTAGCGGGAACCACGAGCAGTACTTC. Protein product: CAISGGSGNHEQYF.

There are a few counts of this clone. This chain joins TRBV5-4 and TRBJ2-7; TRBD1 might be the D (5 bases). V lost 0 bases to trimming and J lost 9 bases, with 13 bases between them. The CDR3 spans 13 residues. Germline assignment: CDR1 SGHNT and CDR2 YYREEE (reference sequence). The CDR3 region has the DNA TGTGCCAGCAGCTTGGAGACAGACACTGGGCAGTACTTC. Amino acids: CASSLETDTGQYF.

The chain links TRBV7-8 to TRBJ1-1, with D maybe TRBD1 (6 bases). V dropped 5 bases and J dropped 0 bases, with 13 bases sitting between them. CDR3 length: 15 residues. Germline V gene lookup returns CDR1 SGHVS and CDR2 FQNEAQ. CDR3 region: CASSKMTGMNTEAFF. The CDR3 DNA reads TGTGCCAGCAGCAAAATGACAGGCATGAACACTGAAGCTTTCTTT. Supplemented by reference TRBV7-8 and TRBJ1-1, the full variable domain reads GAGVSQSPRYKVAKRGQDVALRCDPISGHVSLFWYQQALGQGPEFLTYFQNEAQLDKSGLPSDRFFAERPEGSVSTLKIQRTQQEDSAVYLCASSKMTGMNTEAFFGQGTRLTVV.

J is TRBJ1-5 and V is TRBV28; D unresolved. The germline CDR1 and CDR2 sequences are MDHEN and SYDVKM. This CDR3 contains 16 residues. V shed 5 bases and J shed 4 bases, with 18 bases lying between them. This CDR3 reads CASSLKAYYTNQPQHF. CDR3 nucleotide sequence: TGTGCCAGCAGTCTCAAGGCGTACTACACTAATCAGCCCCAGCATTTT.

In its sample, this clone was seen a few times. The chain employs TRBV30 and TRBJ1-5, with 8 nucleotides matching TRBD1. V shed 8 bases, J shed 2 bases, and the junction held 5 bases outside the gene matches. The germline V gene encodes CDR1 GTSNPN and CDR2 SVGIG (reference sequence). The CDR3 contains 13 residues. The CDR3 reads CATDREGNQPQHF. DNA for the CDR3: TGTGCCACGGACAGGGAGGGCAATCAGCCCCAGCATTTT.

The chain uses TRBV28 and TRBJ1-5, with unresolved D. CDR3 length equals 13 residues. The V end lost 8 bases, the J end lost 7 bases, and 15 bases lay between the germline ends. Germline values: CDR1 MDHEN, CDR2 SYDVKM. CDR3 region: CASREGDAQPQHF. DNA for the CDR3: TGTGCCAGCCGCGAGGGTGATGCGCAGCCCCAGCATTTT.

In DNA form, the CDR3 reads TGCGCCAGCAGCCAGGCCGCTGGCACTGAAGCTTTCTTT. This encodes CASSQAAGTEAFF. The chain joins TRBV4-3 to TRBJ1-1; the D is unclear. The germline CDR1 and CDR2 sequences are LGHNA and YSLEER. Between the trimmed V and J ends, which lost 3 bases and 4 bases, there was a span of 9 bases. The CDR3 runs 13 residues.

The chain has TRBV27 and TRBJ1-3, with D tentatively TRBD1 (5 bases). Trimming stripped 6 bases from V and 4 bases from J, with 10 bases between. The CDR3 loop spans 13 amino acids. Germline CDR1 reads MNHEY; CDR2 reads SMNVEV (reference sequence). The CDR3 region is CASRTQGGNTIYF. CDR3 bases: TGTGCCAGCAGGACCCAGGGAGGAAACACCATATATTTT.

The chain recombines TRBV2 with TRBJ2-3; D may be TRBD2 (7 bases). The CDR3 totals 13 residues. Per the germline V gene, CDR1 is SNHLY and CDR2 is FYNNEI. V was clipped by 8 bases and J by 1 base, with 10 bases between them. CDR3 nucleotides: TGTGCCAGCGGGGGGGGCGGCACAGATACGCAGTATTTT. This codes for CASGGGGTDTQYF.

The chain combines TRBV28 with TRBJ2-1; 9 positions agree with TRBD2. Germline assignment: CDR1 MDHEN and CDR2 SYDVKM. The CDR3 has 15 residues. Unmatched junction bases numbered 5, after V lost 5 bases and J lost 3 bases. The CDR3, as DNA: TGTGCCAGCAGTCTACTAGCGGGCCTCTACAATGAGCAGTTCTTC. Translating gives CASSLLAGLYNEQFF.

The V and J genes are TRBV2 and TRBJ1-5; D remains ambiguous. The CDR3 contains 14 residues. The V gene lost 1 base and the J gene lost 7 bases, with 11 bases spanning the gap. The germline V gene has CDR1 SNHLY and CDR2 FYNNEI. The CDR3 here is CASSEDLAGQPQHF. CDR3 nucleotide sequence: TGTGCCAGCAGTGAAGATCTAGCGGGGCAGCCCCAGCATTTT. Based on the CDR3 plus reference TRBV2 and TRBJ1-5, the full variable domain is EPEVTQTPSHQVTQMGQEVILRCVPISNHLYFYWYRQILGQKVEFLVSFYNNEISEKSEIFDDQFSVERPDGSNFTLKIRSTKLEDSAMYFCASSEDLAGQPQHFGDGTRLSIL.

The CDR3 spells CASSEKRERFSDTQYF. The DNA of the CDR3 is TGTGCCAGCAGCGAAAAGCGGGAGCGGTTCTCAGATACGCAGTATTTT. This chain joins TRBV9 and TRBJ2-3, with TRBD2 matching 8 bases. J gave up 4 bases and V 3 bases, and 10 bases lay outside the gene matches. The germline CDR1 and CDR2 sequences are SGDLS and YYNGEE. The CDR3 is 16 amino acids. The full variable domain, completed using reference TRBV9 and TRBJ2-3, is DSGVTQTPKHLITATGQRVTLRCSPRSGDLSVYWYQQSLDQGLQFLIQYYNGEERAKGNILERFSAQQFPDLHSELNLSSLELGDSALYFCASSEKRERFSDTQYFGPGTRLTVL.

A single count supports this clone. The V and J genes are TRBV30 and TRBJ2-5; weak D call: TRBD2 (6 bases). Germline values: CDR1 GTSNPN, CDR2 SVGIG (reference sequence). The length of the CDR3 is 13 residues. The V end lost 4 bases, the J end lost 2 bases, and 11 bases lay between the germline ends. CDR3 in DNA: TGTGCCTGGACATTGGGACTTCAAGAGACCCAGTACTTC. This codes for CAWTLGLQETQYF.